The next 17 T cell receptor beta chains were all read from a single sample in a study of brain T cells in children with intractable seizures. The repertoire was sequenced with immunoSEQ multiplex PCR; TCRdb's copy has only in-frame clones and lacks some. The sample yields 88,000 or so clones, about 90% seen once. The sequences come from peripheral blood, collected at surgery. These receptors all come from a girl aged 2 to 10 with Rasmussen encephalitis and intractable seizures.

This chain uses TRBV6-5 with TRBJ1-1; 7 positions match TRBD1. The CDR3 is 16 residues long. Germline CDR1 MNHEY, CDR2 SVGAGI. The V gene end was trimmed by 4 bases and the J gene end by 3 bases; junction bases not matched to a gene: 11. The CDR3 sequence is CASSSPLVQGYTEAFF. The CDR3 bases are TGTGCCAGCAGTTCCCCGTTGGTACAGGGGTACACTGAAGCTTTCTTT.

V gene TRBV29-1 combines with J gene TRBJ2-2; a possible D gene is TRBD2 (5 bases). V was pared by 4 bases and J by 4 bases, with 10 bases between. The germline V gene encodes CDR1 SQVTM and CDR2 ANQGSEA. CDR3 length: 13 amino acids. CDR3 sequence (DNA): TGCAGCGTTGTGTCGAGGGCCACCGGGGAGCTGTTTTTT. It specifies CSVVSRATGELFF.

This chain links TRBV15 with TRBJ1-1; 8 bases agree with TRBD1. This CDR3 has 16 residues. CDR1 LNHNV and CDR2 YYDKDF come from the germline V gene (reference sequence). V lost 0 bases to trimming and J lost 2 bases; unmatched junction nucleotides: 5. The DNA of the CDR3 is TGTGCCACCAGCAGAGATCGACAGGGGTTTAACACTGAAGCTTTCTTT. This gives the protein CATSRDRQGFNTEAFF. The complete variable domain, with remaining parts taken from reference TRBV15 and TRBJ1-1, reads DAMVIQNPRYQVTQFGKPVTLSCSQTLNHNVMYWYQQKSSQAPKLLFHYYDKDFNNEADTPDNFQSRRPNTSFCFLDIRSPGLGDTAMYLCATSRDRQGFNTEAFFGQGTRLTVV.

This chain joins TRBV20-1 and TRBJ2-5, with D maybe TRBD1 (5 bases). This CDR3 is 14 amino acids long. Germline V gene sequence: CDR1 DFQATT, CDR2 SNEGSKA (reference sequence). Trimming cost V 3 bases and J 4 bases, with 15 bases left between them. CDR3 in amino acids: CSASVRGSSETQYF. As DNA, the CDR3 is TGCAGTGCTAGTGTTAGGGGAAGCTCAGAGACCCAGTACTTC.

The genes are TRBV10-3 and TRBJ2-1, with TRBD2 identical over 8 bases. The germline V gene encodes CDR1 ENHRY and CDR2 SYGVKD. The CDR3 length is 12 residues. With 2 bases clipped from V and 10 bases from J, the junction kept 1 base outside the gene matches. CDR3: CAISEAGGEQFF. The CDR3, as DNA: TGTGCCATCAGTGAGGCGGGGGGCGAGCAGTTCTTC.

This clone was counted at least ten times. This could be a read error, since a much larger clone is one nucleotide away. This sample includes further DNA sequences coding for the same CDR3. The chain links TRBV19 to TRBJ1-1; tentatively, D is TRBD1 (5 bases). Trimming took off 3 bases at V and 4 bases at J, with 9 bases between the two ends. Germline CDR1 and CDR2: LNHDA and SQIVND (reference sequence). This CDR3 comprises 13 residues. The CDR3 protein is CASSIGTGTEAFF. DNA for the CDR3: TGTGCCAGTAGTATCGGGACCGGCACTGAAGCTTTCTTT.

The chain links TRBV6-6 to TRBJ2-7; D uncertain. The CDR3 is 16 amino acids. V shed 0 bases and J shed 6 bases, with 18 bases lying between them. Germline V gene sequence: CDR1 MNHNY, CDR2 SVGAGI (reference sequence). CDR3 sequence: CASSYSMVLQLGEQYF. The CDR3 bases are TGTGCCAGCAGTTACTCGATGGTACTACAACTGGGCGAGCAGTACTTC.

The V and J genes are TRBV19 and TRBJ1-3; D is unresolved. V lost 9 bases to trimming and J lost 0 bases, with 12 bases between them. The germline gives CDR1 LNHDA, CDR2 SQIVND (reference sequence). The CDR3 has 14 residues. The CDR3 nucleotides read TGTGCCAGCATTCCGCGGCTCTCTGGAAACACCATATATTTT. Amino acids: CASIPRLSGNTIYF.

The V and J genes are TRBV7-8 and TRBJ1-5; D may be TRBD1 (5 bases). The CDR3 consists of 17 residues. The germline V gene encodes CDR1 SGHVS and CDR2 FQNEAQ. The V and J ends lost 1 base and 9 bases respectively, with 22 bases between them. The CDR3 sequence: CASSLEGHRSLGRPQHF. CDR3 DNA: TGTGCCAGCAGCTTAGAGGGTCATAGGTCCCTGGGGCGGCCCCAGCATTTT.

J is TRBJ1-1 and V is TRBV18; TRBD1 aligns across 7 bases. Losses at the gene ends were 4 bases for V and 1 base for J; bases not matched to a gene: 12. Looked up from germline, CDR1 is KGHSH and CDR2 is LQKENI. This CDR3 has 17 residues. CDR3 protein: CASSQNQDRTGNTEAFF. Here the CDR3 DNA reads TGTGCCAGCTCACAAAACCAGGACCGGACAGGGAACACTGAAGCTTTCTTT.

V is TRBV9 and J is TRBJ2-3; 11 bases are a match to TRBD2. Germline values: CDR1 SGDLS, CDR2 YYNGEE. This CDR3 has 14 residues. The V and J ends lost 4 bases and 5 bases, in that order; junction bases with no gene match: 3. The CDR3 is CASSKGLAGDTQYF. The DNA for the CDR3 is TGTGCCAGCAGCAAAGGACTAGCGGGAGATACGCAGTATTTT.

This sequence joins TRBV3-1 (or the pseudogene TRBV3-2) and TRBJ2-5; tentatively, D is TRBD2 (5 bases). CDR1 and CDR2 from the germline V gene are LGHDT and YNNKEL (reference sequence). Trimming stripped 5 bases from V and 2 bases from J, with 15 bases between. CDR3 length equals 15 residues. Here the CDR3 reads CASSNSFWRQETQYF. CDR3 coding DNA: TGTGCCAGCAGCAACTCCTTTTGGAGGCAAGAGACCCAGTACTTC.

In DNA, the CDR3 is TGTGCCAGCAGTCGTACAGGGGGCTCGGAAGGCTACACCTTC. The encoded protein is CASSRTGGSEGYTF. V gene TRBV6-5 combines with J gene TRBJ1-2; 9 bases are shared with TRBD1. The CDR3 is 14 amino acids. The V segment lost 5 bases and the J segment 8 bases; nucleotides outside the gene matches: 9. The germline V gene has CDR1 MNHEY and CDR2 SVGAGI.

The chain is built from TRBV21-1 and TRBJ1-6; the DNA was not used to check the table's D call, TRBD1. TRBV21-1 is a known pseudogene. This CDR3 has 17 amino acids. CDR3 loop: CASSKERDRGENSPLHF. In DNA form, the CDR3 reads TGTGCCAGCAGCAAAGAAAGGGACAGGGGCGAGAATTCACCCCTCCACTTT.

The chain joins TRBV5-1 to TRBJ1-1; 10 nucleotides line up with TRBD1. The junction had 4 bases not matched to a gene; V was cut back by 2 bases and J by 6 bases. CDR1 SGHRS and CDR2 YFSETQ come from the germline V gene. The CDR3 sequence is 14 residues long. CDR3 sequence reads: CASSFPGTGAEAFF. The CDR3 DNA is TGCGCCAGCAGCTTCCCAGGGACAGGGGCTGAAGCTTTCTTT.

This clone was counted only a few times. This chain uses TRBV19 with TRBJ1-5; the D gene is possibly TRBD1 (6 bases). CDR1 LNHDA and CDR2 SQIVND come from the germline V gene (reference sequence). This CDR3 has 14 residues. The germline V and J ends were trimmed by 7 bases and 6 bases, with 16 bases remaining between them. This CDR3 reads CASNRNRDSQPQHF. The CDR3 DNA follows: TGTGCCAGTAATCGGAACAGGGATAGTCAGCCCCAGCATTTT.

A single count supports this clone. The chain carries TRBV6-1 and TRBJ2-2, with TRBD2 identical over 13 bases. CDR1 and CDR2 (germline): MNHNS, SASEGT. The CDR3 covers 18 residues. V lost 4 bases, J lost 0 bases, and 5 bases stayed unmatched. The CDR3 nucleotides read TGTGCCAGCAGTGGCCGACTAGCGGGGGGCGCGAACACCGGGGAGCTGTTTTTT. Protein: CASSGRLAGGANTGELFF.